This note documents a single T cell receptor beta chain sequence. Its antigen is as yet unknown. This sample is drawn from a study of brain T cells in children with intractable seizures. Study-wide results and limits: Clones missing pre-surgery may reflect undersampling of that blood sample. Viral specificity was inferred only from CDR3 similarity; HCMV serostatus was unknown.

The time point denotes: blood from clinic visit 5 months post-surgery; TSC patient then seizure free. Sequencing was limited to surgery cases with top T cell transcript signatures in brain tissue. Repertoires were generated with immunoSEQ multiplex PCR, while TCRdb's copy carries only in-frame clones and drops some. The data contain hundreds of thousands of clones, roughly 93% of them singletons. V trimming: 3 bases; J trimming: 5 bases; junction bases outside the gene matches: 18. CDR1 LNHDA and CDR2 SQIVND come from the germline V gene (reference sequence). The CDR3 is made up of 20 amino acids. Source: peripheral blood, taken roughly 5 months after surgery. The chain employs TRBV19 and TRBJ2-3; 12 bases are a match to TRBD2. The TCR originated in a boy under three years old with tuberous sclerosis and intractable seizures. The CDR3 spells CASSIYRGRWTSGIVDTQYF. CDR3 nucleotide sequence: TGTGCCAGTAGTATCTATAGGGGTCGTTGGACTAGCGGGATAGTAGATACGCAGTATTTT. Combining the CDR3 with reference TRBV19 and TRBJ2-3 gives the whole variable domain DGGITQSPKYLFRKEGQNVTLSCEQNLNHDAMYWYRQDPGQGLRLIYYSQIVNDFQKGDIAEGYSVSREKKESFPLTVTSAQKNPTAFYLCASSIYRGRWTSGIVDTQYFGPGTRLTVL.